This T cell receptor beta chain was documented in a study of blood T cell repertoires in COVID-19. Study in general: Sites across the United States, Italy and Spain contributed samples from acute and convalescent COVID-19. The cDNA or gDNA used as material had been derived from T cells, B-cell-depleted T cells, or PBMCs.

In the original analysis: Amplification from reference gene primers served as the basis for estimated nucleated cell counts. Profiled with immunoSEQ multiplex PCR; TCRdb holds only in-frame clones, not every one. That table is the source of V, J and clone size, and D and trimming were worked out from the DNA. The profile shows approximately 110,000 clones, 75% to 90% of them singletons. CDR1 SGHAT and CDR2 FQNNGV come from the germline V gene. The CDR3 is 16 amino acids. V was pared by 1 base and J by 2 bases, with 4 bases of the junction left unmatched. The TCR was taken from a woman in her seventies with acute or convalescent COVID-19. The chain links TRBV11-2 to TRBJ2-5; 10 positions match TRBD1. Sample: peripheral blood. The CDR3 coding sequence is TGTGCCAGCAGCTTAGGGACAGGGGGAAAACAAGAGACCCAGTACTTC. It codes for CASSLGTGGKQETQYF.